This T cell receptor beta chain was identified during a study of T cell responses to AZD1222 COVID-19 vaccine (dated by TCRdb to the early 2020s). Context from the whole study: A total of more than 230 trial participants underwent TCR sequencing, of whom under 220 had received two doses of AZD1222 and around 26 had received two doses of the MenACWY control vaccine. Trial participants were enrolled into age subgroups of 18-55, 56-69 and 70-plus years, which contained about 160, 30 and 59 TCR-sequenced participants, respectively. General findings and caveats noted by the study authors: Only five or six AZD1222 recipients were SARS-CoV-2 seropositive at baseline, limiting conclusions about previously exposed vaccinees. The 56-69-year group was small, and its depth increase did not reach significance, likely because of low power. Most participants were white British and females outnumbered males, and the authors suggested that clonal diversity may have been underestimated. Epitopes outside the regions mutated in the B.1.351 and B.1.1.7 variants were reportedly recognized by nearly half of the unique spike-specific TCRs. Spike-specific TCR breadth and depth rose significantly after two AZD1222 doses compared with day 0 and with MenACWY recipients. Because no day 14 peak-response samples were available, the repertoires could be characterized only after the peak T cell response. CD4 TCRs associated with the vaccine covered the entire spike protein, and the dominant responses were in regions 160-218 and 743-854.

CDR1 and CDR2 were assigned from the germline V gene as MNHEY and SVGAGI. Trimming at the junction amounts to 0 bases on V and 2 bases on J, and the germline ends lie 11 bases apart. The cysteine opens and the phenylalanine closes a CDR3 of 16 amino acids. Of the read, only the CDR3 DNA is kept; its 48 bases are in frame from base 1. Concerning this clone: The specificity of this receptor is unknown. Within one base of it there is no much larger clone, and no base qualities were kept.

The CDR3 regions of human TCRbeta chains were analyzed by immunosequencing. Turning to the authors' computational methods: TCRs in the repertoires were matched against a reference library of SARS-CoV-2-specific TCRs that had been generated with the MIRA antigen-specificity platform. Breadth was defined as the fraction of unique TCRs that were SARS-CoV-2-associated. Depth was defined as the fraction of total T cells that were SARS-CoV-2-associated. Using the MIRA data, each spike-specific TCR was assigned both to the spike region to which the TCR was reactive and to a CD4 or CD8 class. Log10-transformed breadth and depth values were compared by one-way ANOVA with Sidak's multiple comparisons tests. In TCRdb, the immuneACCESS table is reduced to in-frame sequences with V and J assigned. These tables do not hold every clone; where another copy was compared, an unresolved V gene accounts for under half, and the others remain unexplained. V and J calls and clone size are those listed in that table; D and trimming were worked out from the DNA. Across this sample there are about 69,000 clones, with 80% seen only once. Jointly, the top ten make up about 14% of the sample.

What the time point label conveys for this sample: about 28 days (+/-7) after the second vaccine dose. Because spike-specific TCR depth and breadth did not differ between the two schedules, AZD1222 recipients who got a second dose at roughly 4 weeks were pooled with those who got a second dose at roughly 12 weeks. Vaccinee samples were obtained from the UK trials COV001 and COV002, which included a single-blind randomized controlled phase 2/3 trial of AZD1222 (ChAdOx1 nCoV-19) in healthy adults. Trial participant PBMC samples were collected at day 0 and day 28 after the second dose for TCRbeta chain sequencing.

Here the chain combines TRBV6-5 and TRBJ2-1; there is no confident call for the D gene. The sequence was collected from an adult who received the AZD1222 COVID-19 vaccine. This sample comprised peripheral blood, obtained 28 days after the second AZD1222 dose. The DNA reads TGTGCCAGCAGTTACTCAGTCGGGTACGCCTACAATGAGCAGTTCTTC. Translated, it reads CASSYSVGYAYNEQFF.